Below, 6 T cell receptor beta chains from the same sample are listed, as sequenced in a study of blood T cell repertoires in COVID-19. Method: immunoSEQ multiplex PCR; TCRdb's copy keeps in-frame clones and lacks some. Of approximately 110,000 clones detected, approximately 86% appear once; the ten largest clones hold approximately 4.7%. The sample consisted of peripheral blood. The receptors come from a man between 35 and 55 years old with acute or convalescent COVID-19.

The rearrangement links TRBV9 to TRBJ1-3; a possible D gene is TRBD1 (5 bases). The CDR3 runs 16 residues. Trimming left V 1 base short and J 4 bases short, with 15 bases between. Germline lookup yields CDR1 SGDLS and CDR2 YYNGEE. The CDR3: CASSVLGGNAGNTIYF. CDR3 in DNA: TGTGCCAGCAGCGTACTTGGGGGGAATGCGGGAAACACCATATATTTT.

This clone was seen once. V and J are TRBV5-4 and TRBJ2-5, with 8 positions matching TRBD1. This CDR3 is 14 amino acids long. Germline CDR1 reads SGHNT; CDR2 reads YYREEE (reference sequence). Trimming took 4 bases from V and 4 from J; bases not matched to a gene: 6. The CDR3 here is CASSPQGAGETQYF. For the CDR3, the DNA is TGTGCCAGCAGCCCTCAGGGGGCAGGAGAGACCCAGTACTTC.

The gene calls are TRBV5-6 and TRBJ1-1, with D perhaps TRBD1 (6 bases). The CDR3 totals 15 residues. Trimming removed 4 bases at V and 0 bases at J, with 13 bases between. From germline, CDR1 is SGHDT and CDR2 YYEEEE. The CDR3 DNA sequence: TGTGCCAGCAGCACGCCGACAGGCATGAACACTGAAGCTTTCTTT. This translates into CASSTPTGMNTEAFF.

The chain links TRBV7-5 to TRBJ1-2. TRBV7-5 is annotated as a pseudogene. The CDR3 is 14 amino acids. The CDR3: CARSPAAGDYGYTF. The CDR3 DNA is TGTGCCAGAAGCCCAGCGGCAGGTGACTATGGCTACACCTTC.

The gene calls are TRBV11-2 and TRBJ1-1; possibly TRBD1 for D (5 bases). The germline V gene has CDR1 SGHAT and CDR2 FQNNGV. The CDR3 consists of 11 residues. Trimming pared 11 bases from V and 12 bases from J, leaving 19 bases between. The CDR3 reads CAGGGPPSTFF. The CDR3 nucleotides read TGTGCCGGGGGGGGTCCCCCCTCAACTTTCTTT.

The CDR3 here is CASSIDGANYGYTF. CDR3 DNA: TGTGCCAGTAGTATAGATGGGGCGAACTATGGCTACACCTTC. This chain links TRBV19 with TRBJ1-2, with D perhaps TRBD1 (5 bases). Germline V gene data show CDR1 as LNHDA and CDR2 as SQIVND (reference sequence). The CDR3 runs to 14 residues. Trimming pared 0 bases from V and 2 bases from J, leaving 7 bases between.